Each of the 18 T cell receptor beta chains below was sequenced from the same sample in a study of cytomegalovirus exposure and HLA in healthy donors. Sequencing used immunoSEQ multiplex PCR; TCRdb keeps in-frame clones, though not all of them. The repertoire holds about 160,000 clones, with over 85% as singletons. Sequenced material: PBMCs. These TCRs come from a woman younger than 35 in good health and CMV-seropositive.

The CDR3 spells CASSPRDRASSFSGANVLTF. The DNA of the CDR3 is TGTGCCAGCTCACCCCGGGACAGGGCTAGTTCATTCTCTGGGGCCAACGTCCTGACTTTC. The rearrangement links TRBV18 to TRBJ2-6; TRBD1 aligns across 9 bases. The J segment lost 0 bases and the V segment lost 3 bases, leaving 12 bases of the junction unmatched. CDR1 is KGHSH, CDR2 LQKENI, per germline. There are 20 residues in the CDR3.

This clone has ten or more counts. The chain couples TRBV27 to TRBJ2-7, with a tentative D call TRBD1 (5 bases). Germline CDR1 is MNHEY and CDR2 is SMNVEV (reference sequence). The CDR3 is 15 amino acids. The germline V and J ends were trimmed by 0 bases and 3 bases, with 12 bases remaining between them. CDR3 nucleotide sequence: TGTGCCAGCAGTTTATCAGGGGCCCCTCTCTACGAGCAGTACTTC. Its protein is CASSLSGAPLYEQYF.

V is TRBV6-1 and J is TRBJ1-2, with 9 positions matching TRBD1. Germline V gene data show CDR1 as MNHNS and CDR2 as SASEGT. The CDR3 contains 14 residues. V trimming: 6 bases; J trimming: 8 bases; junction bases outside the gene matches: 10. In nucleotides, the CDR3 is TGTGCCAGCAGGAAGACAGGGGGAGGGAAGGGCTACACCTTC. Its protein is CASRKTGGGKGYTF.

This chain connects TRBV28 to TRBJ2-4; TRBD2 is a possible D gene (5 bases). V was clipped by 6 bases and J by 0 bases, with 15 bases between them. CDR1 and CDR2 (germline): MDHEN, SYDVKM. This CDR3 is built from 16 residues. The CDR3 coding sequence is TGTGCCAGCAGCGACTATCGCCAATTAGCCAAAAACATTCAGTACTTC. This sequence encodes CASSDYRQLAKNIQYF.

This chain uses TRBV4-3 with TRBJ2-3, with 7 bases identical to TRBD1. CDR1 is LGHNA and CDR2 is YSLEER in the germline V gene. V shed 2 bases, J shed 6 bases, and the junction held 8 bases outside the gene matches. This CDR3 region has 15 residues. CDR3: CASSQSGQALDTQYF. CDR3 bases: TGCGCCAGCAGCCAAAGCGGACAGGCGCTGGATACGCAGTATTTT.

The chain couples TRBV7-9 to TRBJ2-3; TRBD1 might be the D (6 bases). CDR3 length: 15 amino acids. The germline V gene encodes CDR1 SEHNR and CDR2 FQNEAQ (reference sequence). The V end lost 3 bases, the J end lost 1 base, and 11 bases lay between the germline ends. CDR3 nucleotides: TGTGCCAGCAGCTTTTTTCGGACAGGCACAGATACGCAGTATTTT. This translates into CASSFFRTGTDTQYF. Using reference TRBV7-9 and TRBJ2-3 for the parts outside the CDR3, the full variable domain is DTGVSQNPRHKITKRGQNVTFRCDPISEHNRLYWYRQTLGQGPEFLTYFQNEAQLEKSRLLSDRFSAERPKGSFSTLEIQRTEQGDSAMYLCASSFFRTGTDTQYFGPGTRLTVL.

J is TRBJ2-1 and V is TRBV4-2; 10 bases fit TRBD2. The germline gives CDR1 LGHNA, CDR2 YNFKEQ. J lost 7 bases, V lost 2 bases, and 14 bases had no gene match. The CDR3 sequence is 18 residues long. CDR3 amino acids: CASSQTLTPSGRTNEQFF. CDR3 coding DNA: TGTGCCAGCAGCCAAACCCTAACCCCTAGCGGGAGAACAAATGAGCAGTTCTTC.

The chain combines TRBV15 with TRBJ2-1; a possible D gene is TRBD2 (6 bases). With 6 bases removed from V and 3 bases from J, the gap between germline ends came to 15 bases. Germline V gene sequence: CDR1 LNHNV, CDR2 YYDKDF (reference sequence). The CDR3 has 15 residues. The CDR3 sequence is CATSRNSGFYNEQFF. The CDR3 bases are TGTGCCACCAGTCGTAATAGCGGATTCTACAATGAGCAGTTCTTC.

The chain joins TRBV5-1 to TRBJ1-1; D gene uncertain. V was shortened by 0 bases and J by 3 bases, with 18 bases between the two germline ends. This CDR3 has 17 residues. CDR1 SGHRS and CDR2 YFSETQ come from the germline V gene. The CDR3 region is CASSLAIVQGRDTEAFF. The CDR3 DNA reads TGCGCCAGCAGCTTGGCCATCGTCCAAGGGAGGGACACTGAAGCTTTCTTT. The full variable domain, rest sourced from reference TRBV5-1 and TRBJ1-1, is KAGVTQTPRYLIKTRGQQVTLSCSPISGHRSVSWYQQTPGQGLQFLFEYFSETQRNKGNFPGRFSGRQFSNSRSEMNVSTLELGDSALYLCASSLAIVQGRDTEAFFGQGTRLTVV.

The rearrangement joins TRBV15 to TRBJ2-6, with a tentative D call TRBD1 (5 bases). CDR3 length: 17 amino acids. Looked up from germline, CDR1 is LNHNV and CDR2 is YYDKDF (reference sequence). Trimming removed 3 bases at V and 1 base at J, with 13 bases between. The CDR3 region is CATSRFVAGSGANVLTF. The DNA of the CDR3 is TGTGCCACCAGCAGGTTCGTAGCAGGGTCTGGGGCCAACGTCCTGACTTTC.

This chain connects TRBV18 to TRBJ1-1; no definite D call. The CDR3 totals 14 residues. Trimming took off 3 bases at V and 3 bases at J, with 11 bases between the two ends. In germline, CDR1 is KGHSH, CDR2 LQKENI. CDR3 sequence (DNA): TGTGCCAGCTCACCTGAACCCGGAGACACTGAAGCTTTCTTT. This translates into CASSPEPGDTEAFF.

V is TRBV30 and J is TRBJ1-4; D gene ambiguous. Trimming took off 2 bases at V and 7 bases at J, with 17 bases between the two ends. The CDR3 contains 15 residues. Per germline, CDR1 GTSNPN and CDR2 SVGIG (reference sequence). CDR3 residues: CAWSPWSGRGEKLFF. CDR3 DNA: TGTGCCTGGAGTCCGTGGTCGGGTCGGGGTGAAAAACTGTTTTTT.

The gene calls are TRBV11-2 and TRBJ2-3; 8 nucleotides line up with TRBD2. Germline V lookup: CDR1 SGHAT, CDR2 FQNNGV. J was trimmed by 5 bases and V by 5 bases; bases with no gene match: 6. This CDR3 is 14 amino acids long. Here the CDR3 reads CASSQAGVVDTQYF. The CDR3 nucleotides are TGTGCCAGCAGCCAAGCGGGAGTTGTAGATACGCAGTATTTT. The full variable domain, completed using reference TRBV11-2 and TRBJ2-3, is EAGVAQSPRYKIIEKRQSVAFWCNPISGHATLYWYQQILGQGPKLLIQFQNNGVVDDSQLPKDRFSAERLKGVDSTLKIQPAKLEDSAVYLCASSQAGVVDTQYFGPGTRLTVL.

The rearrangement uses TRBV30 and TRBJ2-5; a possible D gene is TRBD2 (6 bases). The CDR3 extends over 14 amino acids. Per the germline V gene, CDR1 is GTSNPN and CDR2 is SVGIG (reference sequence). The ends were cut back, 0 bases at V and 7 bases at J, with 15 bases in the middle. The CDR3 loop reads CAWSVDGSGGTQYF. CDR3 in DNA: TGTGCCTGGAGTGTTGACGGGAGTGGGGGGACCCAGTACTTC.

J is TRBJ2-3 and V is TRBV7-8; 11 bases map to TRBD2. This CDR3 is built from 16 residues. V gave up 4 bases and J gave up 8 bases; unmatched junction bases: 11. Germline V gene lookup returns CDR1 SGHVS and CDR2 FQNEAQ. The CDR3 DNA sequence: TGTGCCAGCAGCTATCTAGCGGGAGGTCAATTCAGTACGCAGTATTTT. Residues: CASSYLAGGQFSTQYF.

V gene TRBV27 combines with J gene TRBJ2-2, with a weak D call TRBD1 (6 bases). With 4 bases removed from V and 4 bases from J, the gap between germline ends came to 13 bases. The CDR3 length is 15 residues. Germline V lookup: CDR1 MNHEY, CDR2 SMNVEV (reference sequence). The DNA of the CDR3 is TGTGCCAGCAGTTCCTATACAGGGTCCACCGGGGAGCTGTTTTTT. Translated: CASSSYTGSTGELFF.

This clone is a singleton in its sample. The identical CDR3 is also encoded by other nucleotide sequences in the sample. V gene TRBV5-1 combines with J gene TRBJ2-3; D is possibly TRBD2 (5 bases). Germline lookup yields CDR1 SGHRS and CDR2 YFSETQ. This CDR3 has 14 amino acids. Trimming took off 0 bases at V and 0 bases at J, with 5 bases between the two ends. This chain's CDR3 is CASSLGGSTDTQYF. In DNA, the CDR3 is TGCGCCAGCAGCTTGGGAGGGAGCACAGATACGCAGTATTTT.

This clone has a single count. The same CDR3 also results from other DNA sequences found in this sample. This chain uses TRBV9 with TRBJ2-2; D is unresolved. The CDR3 spans 12 residues. Germline CDR1 reads SGDLS; CDR2 reads YYNGEE. Trimming took 2 bases from V and 6 from J, leaving 5 bases between them. The CDR3 DNA reads TGTGCCAGCAGCGTTTCCGCCGGGGAGCTGTTTTTT. Protein: CASSVSAGELFF.